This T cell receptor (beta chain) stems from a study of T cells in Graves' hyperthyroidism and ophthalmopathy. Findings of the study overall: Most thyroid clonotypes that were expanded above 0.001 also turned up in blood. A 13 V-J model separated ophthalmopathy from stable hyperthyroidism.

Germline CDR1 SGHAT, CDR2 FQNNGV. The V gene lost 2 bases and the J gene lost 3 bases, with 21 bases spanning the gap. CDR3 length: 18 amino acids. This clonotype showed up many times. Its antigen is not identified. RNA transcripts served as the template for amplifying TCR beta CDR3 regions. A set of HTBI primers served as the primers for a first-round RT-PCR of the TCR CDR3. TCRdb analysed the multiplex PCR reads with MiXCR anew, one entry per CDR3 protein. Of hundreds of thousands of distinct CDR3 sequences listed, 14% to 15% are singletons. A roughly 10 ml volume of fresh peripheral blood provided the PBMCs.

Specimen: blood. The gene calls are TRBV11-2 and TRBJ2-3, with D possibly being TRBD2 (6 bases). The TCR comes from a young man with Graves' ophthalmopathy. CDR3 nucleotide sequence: TGTGCCAGCAGCTTAACACAGCGGGCGGGCATAGGGACAGATACGCAGTATTTT. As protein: CASSLTQRAGIGTDTQYF.